Here is one T cell receptor (beta chain) with its context. As yet, its antigen is unknown. The CDR3 contains 15 residues. In germline, CDR1 is MNHNS, CDR2 SASEGT. Trimming stripped 6 bases from V and 3 bases from J, with 14 bases between. TCRdb ran MiXCR on the RT-PCR reads and lists one entry per CDR3 protein. The sample records around 480,000 distinct CDR3 sequences, approximately 10% being singletons. These data come from a study of response to subunit inactivated influenza vaccine. Study-wide points: Authors suggested each seasonal influenza vaccination recruits few new T cells.

This receptor was obtained from a man aged 45-65 years who received an inactivated influenza vaccine. The starting material was PBMCs from blood, obtained around seven weeks after vaccination. The rearrangement links TRBV6-1 to TRBJ2-2, with D perhaps assigned TRBD1 or TRBD2 (5 bases each). The CDR3 nucleotides read TGTGCCAGCAGCCCCCCGGGGCTCGACACCGGGGAGCTGTTTTTT. Translated, it gives CASSPPGLDTGELFF.